This entry concerns a single T cell receptor (beta chain). PCR involved 60 Vbeta and 13 Jbeta primers. TCRdb keeps only in-frame clones here, not all; method: immunoSEQ multiplex PCR. The data hold 150,000 to 200,000 clones, with around 81% observed a single time. The data are from a study of cytomegalovirus exposure and HLA in healthy donors. The germline CDR1 and CDR2 sequences are MNHNS and SASEGT. V was cut by 4 bases and J by 0 bases, with 13 bases left in between. The CDR3 runs 17 residues. The J gene is TRBJ2-6, the V gene TRBV6-1; TRBD1 might be the D (5 bases). This TCR came from a woman younger than 30 in good health and CMV-seropositive. Sequencing was performed on PBMCs. The CDR3 protein is CASSGLGLLSGANVLTF. As DNA, the CDR3 is TGTGCCAGCAGTGGTCTGGGGCTCCTCTCTGGGGCCAACGTCCTGACTTTC.